This T cell receptor beta chain was sequenced in a study of cytomegalovirus exposure and HLA in healthy donors. This PCR relied on a set of 60 Vbeta primers and 13 Jbeta primers. Source study methods: Unique TCR beta chains totaled 80 million to 100 million in a later count, with roughly 11 million of them shared. Assay: immunoSEQ multiplex PCR; the TCRdb copy retains only in-frame clones and omits some. V and J calls and clone size are as listed in that table; D and trimming were resolved from the DNA. Here the sample spans some 110,000 clones, around 70% being singletons. The ends were cut back, 2 bases at V and 2 bases at J, with 13 bases in the middle. Germline V CDR1 and CDR2: MGHRA, YSYEKL. The CDR3 is 15 amino acids. Comments on this clone: Its antigen remains unidentified.

Study-wide points: The study carried out a later analysis of TCR beta sequences. It associated approximately 16,000 of them with specific HLA alleles at a false discovery rate of 0.05.

The rearrangement links TRBV4-1 to TRBJ2-7; D unresolved. The origin of this receptor is a woman aged 45-65 years in good health and CMV-seropositive. Sequencing used PBMCs. Here the CDR3 reads CASSQLLTATYEQYF. CDR3 in DNA: TGCGCCAGCAGCCAACTCCTAACCGCCACCTACGAGCAGTACTTC.